This TCR beta chain was recovered during a study of cytomegalovirus exposure and HLA in healthy donors. Broader study findings: Some public TCRs appeared in many individuals, while most sequences were rare. The investigators catalogued 164 TCR beta chains as cytomegalovirus-associated.

Using immunoSEQ multiplex PCR, the repertoire was profiled, and TCRdb retains in-frame clones only, with some absent. The sample shows 150,000 or so clones, 70% to 90% of them seen only once. The CDR3 spans 16 residues. Trimming cost V 3 bases and J 10 bases, with 22 bases left between them. CDR1 is WSHSY and CDR2 is SAAADI in the germline V gene. This clone has only one observation. Its antigen remains unidentified. Sequenced sample: PBMCs. The TCR comes from a woman in her thirties in good health and CMV-seropositive. This chain links TRBV10-2 with TRBJ1-5; D not resolved. The CDR3 protein is CASSETITRFFEPQHF. The CDR3 DNA sequence: TGCGCCAGCAGTGAAACAATAACCCGATTTTTCGAACCCCAGCATTTT.